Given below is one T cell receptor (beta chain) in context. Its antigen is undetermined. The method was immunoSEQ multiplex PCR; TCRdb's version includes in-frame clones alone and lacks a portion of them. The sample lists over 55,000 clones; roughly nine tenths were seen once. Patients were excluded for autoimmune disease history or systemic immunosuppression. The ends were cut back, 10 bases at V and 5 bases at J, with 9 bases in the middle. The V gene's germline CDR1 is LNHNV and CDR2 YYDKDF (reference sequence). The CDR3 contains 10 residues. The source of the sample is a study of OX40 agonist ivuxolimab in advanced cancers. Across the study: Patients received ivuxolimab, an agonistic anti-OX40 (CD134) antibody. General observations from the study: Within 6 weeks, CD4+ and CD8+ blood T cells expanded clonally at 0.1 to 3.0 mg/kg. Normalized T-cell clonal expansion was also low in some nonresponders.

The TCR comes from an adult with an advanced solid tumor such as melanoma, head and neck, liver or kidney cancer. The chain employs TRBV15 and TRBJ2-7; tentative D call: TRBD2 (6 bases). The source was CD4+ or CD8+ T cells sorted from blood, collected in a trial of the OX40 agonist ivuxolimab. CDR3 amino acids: CAKQRDEQYF. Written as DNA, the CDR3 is TGTGCCAAACAGCGGGACGAGCAGTACTTC.